This T cell receptor (beta chain) was found in a study of cytomegalovirus exposure and HLA in healthy donors. CDR1 SGDLS and CDR2 YYNGEE come from the germline V gene. The CDR3 loop spans 15 amino acids. With V trimmed by 1 base and J by 1 base, 3 bases remained unmatched. Measured with immunoSEQ multiplex PCR; TCRdb has only the in-frame clones, and not every one. The top ten hold roughly 0.82% of the sample, which has about 360,000 clones, around 86% seen once. The sample holds one count of this clone. The chain joins TRBV9 to TRBJ2-3; the match to TRBD2 covers 7 bases. This TCR derives from a woman between 18 and 29 years old in good health and CMV-seronegative. The sample was PBMCs. The CDR3 is CASSVIAGGTDTQYF. CDR3 DNA: TGTGCCAGCAGCGTAATAGCGGGCGGCACAGATACGCAGTATTTT.